This entry lists 3 T cell receptor beta chains sequenced from one sample in a study of shared clonotypes between healthy human individuals. Data came from immunoSEQ multiplex PCR; TCRdb stores just in-frame clones and leaves some out. The data contain more than 2,000,000 clones, 93% of them singletons. The sequenced material came from naive CD4+ T cells from PBMCs. The subset here: CD45RA+ positively selected. These receptors were collected from a man younger than 35 in good health. Some clones in this sample may be carry-over from other donors' samples.

V usage is TRBV14 and J usage is TRBJ2-2; D remains ambiguous. From germline, CDR1 is SGHDN and CDR2 FVKESK. Trimming took 1 base from V and 3 from J, leaving 6 bases between them. This CDR3 is 14 amino acids long. In nucleotides, the CDR3 is TGTGCCAGCAGCCAAGCCGTTTACACCGGGGAGCTGTTTTTT. It yields the protein CASSQAVYTGELFF.

The chain links TRBV28 to TRBJ2-1, with 7 bases fitting TRBD2. The germline gives CDR1 MDHEN, CDR2 SYDVKM. The ends lost 8 bases at V and 0 bases at J; junction bases unmatched: 10. This CDR3 is 16 amino acids long. The CDR3 spells CASRPTGRSSYNEQFF. The CDR3 DNA is TGTGCCAGCCGTCCAACCGGGAGGAGCTCCTACAATGAGCAGTTCTTC.

The J gene is TRBJ2-1, the V gene TRBV28; perhaps TRBD2 as D (5 bases). Trimming shortened V by 3 bases and J by 9 bases, and 18 bases separated the two germline ends. This CDR3 comprises 15 residues. Per the germline V gene, CDR1 is MDHEN and CDR2 is SYDVKM. The CDR3 DNA reads as TGTGCCAGCAGTTTCCGGGTCGGTCTGAGGGTTGAGCAGTTCTTC. Protein product: CASSFRVGLRVEQFF.